This record looks at one TCR beta chain sequence and its context. Its specificity is not known. V lost 1 base to trimming and J lost 6 bases, with 6 bases between them. This CDR3 has 13 residues. Germline V gene sequence: CDR1 SGHAT, CDR2 FQNNGV. The data stem from a study of T cell responses to AZD1222 COVID-19 vaccine. The data were produced by immunoSEQ multiplex PCR, yet TCRdb's version contains in-frame clones alone and is incomplete. The table shows roughly 100,000 clones, with about 95% occurring only once. Findings and limits, study-wide: Of the AZD1222 recipients, only 5 to 7 were seropositive at baseline.

The sequencing used peripheral blood, collected on day 0 of AZD1222 vaccination. This TCR came from an adult in good health. The chain couples TRBV11-2 to TRBJ2-2; D unresolved. The CDR3 here is CASSLGRAGELFF. The CDR3 DNA follows: TGTGCCAGCAGCTTAGGACGCGCCGGGGAGCTGTTTTTT. The entire variable domain, with the rest obtained from reference TRBV11-2 and TRBJ2-2, is as follows: EAGVAQSPRYKIIEKRQSVAFWCNPISGHATLYWYQQILGQGPKLLIQFQNNGVVDDSQLPKDRFSAERLKGVDSTLKIQPAKLEDSAVYLCASSLGRAGELFFGEGSRLTVL.